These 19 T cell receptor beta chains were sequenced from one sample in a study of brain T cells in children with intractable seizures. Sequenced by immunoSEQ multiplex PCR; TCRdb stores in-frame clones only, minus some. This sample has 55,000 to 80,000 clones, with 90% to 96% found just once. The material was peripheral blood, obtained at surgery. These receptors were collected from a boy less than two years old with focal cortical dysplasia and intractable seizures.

The CDR3 DNA reads TGTGCCAGCAGCCCCTTTACCGAGACTAGCGGGAGTGGCACAGATACGCAGTATTTT. Its protein product is CASSPFTETSGSGTDTQYF. The rearrangement links TRBV7-9 to TRBJ2-3, with 12 nucleotides matching TRBD2. The CDR3 sequence is 19 residues long. The V segment lost 5 bases and the J segment 1 base; nucleotides outside the gene matches: 13. Germline V gene data show CDR1 as SEHNR and CDR2 as FQNEAQ (reference sequence).

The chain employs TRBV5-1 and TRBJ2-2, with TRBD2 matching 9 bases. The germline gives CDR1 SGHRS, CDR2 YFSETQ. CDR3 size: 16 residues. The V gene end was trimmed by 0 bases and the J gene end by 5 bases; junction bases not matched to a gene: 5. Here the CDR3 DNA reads TGCGCCAGCAGCTTGGCGGCGGGGGGGCTGACCGGGGAGCTGTTTTTT. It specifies CASSLAAGGLTGELFF.

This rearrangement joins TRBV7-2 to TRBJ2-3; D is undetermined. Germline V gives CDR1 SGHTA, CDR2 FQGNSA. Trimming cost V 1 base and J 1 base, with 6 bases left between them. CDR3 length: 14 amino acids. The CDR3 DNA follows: TGTGCCAGCAGCTTAGAGGGTCGCACAGATACGCAGTATTTT. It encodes CASSLEGRTDTQYF.

CDR3 DNA sequence: TGTGCCAGCAGCCCAAACGGGGATGAAGCTTTCTTT. This sequence encodes CASSPNGDEAFF. The chain carries TRBV11-2 and TRBJ1-1, with D hard to call. The V gene's germline CDR1 is SGHAT and CDR2 FQNNGV. Trimming removed 5 bases at V and 7 bases at J, with 11 bases between. The CDR3 runs to 12 residues.

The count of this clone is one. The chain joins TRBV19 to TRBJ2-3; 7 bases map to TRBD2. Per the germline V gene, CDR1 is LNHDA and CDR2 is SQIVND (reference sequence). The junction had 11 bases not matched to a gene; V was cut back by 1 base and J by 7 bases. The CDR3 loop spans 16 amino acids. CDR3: CASSIVYGGGKHTQYF. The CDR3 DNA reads TGTGCCAGTAGTATAGTGTATGGCGGGGGAAAACATACGCAGTATTTT.

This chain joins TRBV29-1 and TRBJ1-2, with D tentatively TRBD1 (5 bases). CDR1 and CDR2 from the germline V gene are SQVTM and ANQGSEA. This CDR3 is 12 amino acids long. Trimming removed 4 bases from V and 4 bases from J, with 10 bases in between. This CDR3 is CSVAGQTYGYTF. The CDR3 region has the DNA TGCAGCGTTGCGGGGCAGACCTATGGCTACACCTTC.

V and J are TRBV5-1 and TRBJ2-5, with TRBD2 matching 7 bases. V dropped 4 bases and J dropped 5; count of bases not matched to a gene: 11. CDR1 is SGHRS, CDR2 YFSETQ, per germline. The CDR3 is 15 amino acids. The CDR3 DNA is TGCGCCAGCAGCCCGGGAGACGGGGGAGGGGAGACCCAGTACTTC. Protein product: CASSPGDGGGETQYF.

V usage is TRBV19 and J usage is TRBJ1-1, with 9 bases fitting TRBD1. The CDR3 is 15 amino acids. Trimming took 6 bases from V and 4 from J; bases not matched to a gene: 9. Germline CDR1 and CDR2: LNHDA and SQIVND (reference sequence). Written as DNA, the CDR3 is TGTGCCAGTAGACCAGGGACAGGGAGGCGCACTGAAGCTTTCTTT. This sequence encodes CASRPGTGRRTEAFF.

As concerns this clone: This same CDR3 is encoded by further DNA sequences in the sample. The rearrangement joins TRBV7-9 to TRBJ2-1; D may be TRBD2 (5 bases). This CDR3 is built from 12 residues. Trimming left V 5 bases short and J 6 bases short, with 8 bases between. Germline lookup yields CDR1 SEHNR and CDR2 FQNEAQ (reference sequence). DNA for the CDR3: TGTGCCAGCAGCCCTGGAGGCAATGAGCAGTTCTTC. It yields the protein CASSPGGNEQFF.

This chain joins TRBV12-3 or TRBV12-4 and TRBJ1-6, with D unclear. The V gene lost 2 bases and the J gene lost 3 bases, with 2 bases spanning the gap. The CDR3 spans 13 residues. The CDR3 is CASSLHYNSPLHF. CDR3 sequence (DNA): TGTGCCAGCAGTTTACACTATAATTCACCCCTCCACTTT.

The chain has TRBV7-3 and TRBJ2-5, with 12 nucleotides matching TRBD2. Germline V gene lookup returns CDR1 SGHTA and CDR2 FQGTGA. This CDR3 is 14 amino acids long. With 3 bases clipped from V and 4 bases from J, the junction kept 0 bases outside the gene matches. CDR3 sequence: CASSLGLAGETQYF. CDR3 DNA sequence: TGTGCCAGCAGCTTGGGACTAGCGGGAGAGACCCAGTACTTC. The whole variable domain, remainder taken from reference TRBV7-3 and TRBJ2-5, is GAGVSQTPSNKVTEKGKYVELRCDPISGHTALYWYRQSLGQGPEFLIYFQGTGAADDSGLPNDRFFAVRPEGSVSTLKIQRTERGDSAVYLCASSLGLAGETQYFGPGTRLLVL.

CDR3 in amino acids: CASSLDRGTGNGYTF. In DNA, the CDR3 is TGTGCCAGCAGCTTAGATCGTGGGACAGGGAATGGCTACACCTTC. The rearrangement uses TRBV11-2 and TRBJ1-2; TRBD1 aligns across 9 bases. Per germline, CDR1 SGHAT and CDR2 FQNNGV. The V gene end was trimmed by 0 bases and the J gene end by 6 bases; junction bases not matched to a gene: 5. The CDR3 covers 15 residues.

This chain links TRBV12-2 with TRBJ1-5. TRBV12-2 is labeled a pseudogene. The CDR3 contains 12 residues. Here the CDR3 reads CARRERSQPQHF. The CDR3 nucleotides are TGTGCAAGACGGGAGCGATCACAGCCCCAGCATTTT.

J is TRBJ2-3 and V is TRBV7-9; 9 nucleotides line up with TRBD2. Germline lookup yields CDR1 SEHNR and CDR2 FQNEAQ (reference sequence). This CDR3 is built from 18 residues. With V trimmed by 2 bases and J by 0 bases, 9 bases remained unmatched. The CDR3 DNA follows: TGTGCCAGCAGCTTACTTCCAGCGGGGGGCCCAAGCACAGATACGCAGTATTTT. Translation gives CASSLLPAGGPSTDTQYF.

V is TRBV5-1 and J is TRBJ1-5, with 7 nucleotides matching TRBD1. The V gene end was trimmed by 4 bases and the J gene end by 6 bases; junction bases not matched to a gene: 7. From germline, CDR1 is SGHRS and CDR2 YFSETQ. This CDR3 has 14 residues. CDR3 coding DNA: TGCGCCAGCAGCCAAGACACAGGGGTTCAGCCCCAGCATTTT. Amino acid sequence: CASSQDTGVQPQHF.

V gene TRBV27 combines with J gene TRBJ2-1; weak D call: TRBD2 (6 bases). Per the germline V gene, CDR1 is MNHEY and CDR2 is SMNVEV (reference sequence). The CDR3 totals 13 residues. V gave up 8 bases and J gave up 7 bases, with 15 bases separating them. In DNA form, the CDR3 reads TGTGCCAGCTCTAGGGGCGGGGTTAATGAGCAGTTCTTC. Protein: CASSRGGVNEQFF.

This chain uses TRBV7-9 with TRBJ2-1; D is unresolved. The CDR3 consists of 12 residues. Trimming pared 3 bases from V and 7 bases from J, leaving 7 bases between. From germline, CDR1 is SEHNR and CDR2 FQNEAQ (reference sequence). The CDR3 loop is CASSFTLNEQFF. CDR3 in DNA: TGTGCCAGCAGCTTCACCTTGAATGAGCAGTTCTTC.

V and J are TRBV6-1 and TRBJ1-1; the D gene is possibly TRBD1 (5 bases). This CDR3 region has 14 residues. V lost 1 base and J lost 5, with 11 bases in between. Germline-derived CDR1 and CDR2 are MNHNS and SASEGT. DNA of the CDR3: TGTGCCAGCAGTGAAGGTGGGGGTCGAACTGAAGCTTTCTTT. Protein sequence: CASSEGGGRTEAFF.

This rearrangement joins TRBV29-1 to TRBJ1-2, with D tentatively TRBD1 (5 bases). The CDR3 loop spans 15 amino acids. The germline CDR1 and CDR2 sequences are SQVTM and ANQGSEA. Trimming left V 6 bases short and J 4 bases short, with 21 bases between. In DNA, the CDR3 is TGCAGCGTGGCCCCCATGGGGGGAGAGATCTATGGCTACACCTTC. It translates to CSVAPMGGEIYGYTF.